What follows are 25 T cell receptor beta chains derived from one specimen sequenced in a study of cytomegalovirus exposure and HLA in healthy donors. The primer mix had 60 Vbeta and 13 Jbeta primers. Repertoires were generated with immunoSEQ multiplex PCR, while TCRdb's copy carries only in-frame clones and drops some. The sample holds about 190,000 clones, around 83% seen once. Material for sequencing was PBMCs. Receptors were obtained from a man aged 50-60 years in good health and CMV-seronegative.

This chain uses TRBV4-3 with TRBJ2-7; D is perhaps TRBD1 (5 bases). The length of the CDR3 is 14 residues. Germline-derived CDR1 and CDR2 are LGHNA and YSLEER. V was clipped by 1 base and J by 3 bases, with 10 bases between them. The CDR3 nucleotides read TGCGCCAGCAGCCAAGTCTACAGGTACTACGAGCAGTACTTC. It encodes CASSQVYRYYEQYF.

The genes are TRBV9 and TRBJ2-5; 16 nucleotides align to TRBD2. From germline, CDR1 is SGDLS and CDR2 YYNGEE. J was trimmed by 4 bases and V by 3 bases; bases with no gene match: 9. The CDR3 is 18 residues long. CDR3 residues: CASSEPGTSGGARETQYF. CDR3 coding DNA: TGTGCCAGCAGCGAACCCGGGACTAGCGGGGGGGCCAGAGAGACCCAGTACTTC.

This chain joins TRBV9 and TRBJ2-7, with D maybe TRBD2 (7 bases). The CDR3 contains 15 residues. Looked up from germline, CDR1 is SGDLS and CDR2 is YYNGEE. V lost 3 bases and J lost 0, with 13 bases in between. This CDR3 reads CASSEGGDSSYEQYF. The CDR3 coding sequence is TGTGCCAGCAGCGAAGGGGGGGATAGCTCCTACGAGCAGTACTTC. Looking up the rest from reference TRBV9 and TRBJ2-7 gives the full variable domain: DSGVTQTPKHLITATGQRVTLRCSPRSGDLSVYWYQQSLDQGLQFLIQYYNGEERAKGNILERFSAQQFPDLHSELNLSSLELGDSALYFCASSEGGDSSYEQYFGPGTRLTVT.

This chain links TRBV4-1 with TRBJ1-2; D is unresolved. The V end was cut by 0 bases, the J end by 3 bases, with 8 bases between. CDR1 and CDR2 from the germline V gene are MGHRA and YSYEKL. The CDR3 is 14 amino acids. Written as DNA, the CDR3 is TGCGCCAGCAGCCAAGATATGAGATACTATGGCTACACCTTC. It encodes CASSQDMRYYGYTF.

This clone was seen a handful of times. The CDR3 loop is CASSLAGSEQYF. The CDR3 coding sequence is TGCGCCAGCAGCTTGGCAGGGTCCGAGCAGTACTTC. The V call is TRBV5-1, the J call TRBJ2-7; a weak D match, TRBD1 (5 bases). The germline V gene encodes CDR1 SGHRS and CDR2 YFSETQ. The CDR3 is 12 residues long. Trimming pared 0 bases from V and 6 bases from J, leaving 7 bases between.

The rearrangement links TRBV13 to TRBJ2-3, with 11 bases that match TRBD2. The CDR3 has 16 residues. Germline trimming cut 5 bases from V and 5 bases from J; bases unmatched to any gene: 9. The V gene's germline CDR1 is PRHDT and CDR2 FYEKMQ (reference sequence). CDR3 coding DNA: TGTGCCAGCAGCGAATATAGCGGGAGGGCCCGAGATACGCAGTATTTT. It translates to CASSEYSGRARDTQYF. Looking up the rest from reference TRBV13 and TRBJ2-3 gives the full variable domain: AAGVIQSPRHLIKEKRETATLKCYPIPRHDTVYWYQQGPGQDPQFLISFYEKMQSDKGSIPDRFSAQQFSDYHSELNMSSLELGDSALYFCASSEYSGRARDTQYFGPGTRLTVL.

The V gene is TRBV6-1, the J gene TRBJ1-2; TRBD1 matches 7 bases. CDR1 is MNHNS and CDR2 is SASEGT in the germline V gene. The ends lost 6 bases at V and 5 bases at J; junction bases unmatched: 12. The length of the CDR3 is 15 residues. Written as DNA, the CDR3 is TGTGCCAGCAGAACGCTCGGACAGGTTGAGTATGGCTACACCTTC. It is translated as CASRTLGQVEYGYTF.

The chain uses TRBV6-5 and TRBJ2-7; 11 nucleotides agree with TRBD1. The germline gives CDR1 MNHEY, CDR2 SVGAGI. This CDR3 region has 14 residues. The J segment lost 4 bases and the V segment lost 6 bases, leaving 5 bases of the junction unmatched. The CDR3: CASSLGDRGYEQYF. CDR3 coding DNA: TGTGCCAGCAGCCTTGGGGACAGGGGGTACGAGCAGTACTTC.

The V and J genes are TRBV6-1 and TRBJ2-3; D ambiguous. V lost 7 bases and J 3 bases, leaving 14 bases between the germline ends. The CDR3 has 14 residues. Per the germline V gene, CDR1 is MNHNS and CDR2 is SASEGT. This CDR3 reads CASITPGGTDTQYF. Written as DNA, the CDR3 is TGTGCCAGCATCACTCCGGGTGGTACAGATACGCAGTATTTT.

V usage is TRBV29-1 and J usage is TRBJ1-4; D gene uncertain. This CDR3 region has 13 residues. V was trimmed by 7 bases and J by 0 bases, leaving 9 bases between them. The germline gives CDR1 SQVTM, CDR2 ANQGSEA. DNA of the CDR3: TGCAGCGGGCGGGGTGCAACTAATGAAAAACTGTTTTTT. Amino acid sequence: CSGRGATNEKLFF.

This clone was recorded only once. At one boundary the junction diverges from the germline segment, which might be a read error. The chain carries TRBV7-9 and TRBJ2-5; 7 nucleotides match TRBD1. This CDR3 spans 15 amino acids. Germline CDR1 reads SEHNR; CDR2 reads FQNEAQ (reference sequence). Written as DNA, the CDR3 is TGTTCCAGCAGCTTCGATGATACAGGGGAAGAGACCCAGTACTTC. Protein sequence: CSSSFDDTGEETQYF.

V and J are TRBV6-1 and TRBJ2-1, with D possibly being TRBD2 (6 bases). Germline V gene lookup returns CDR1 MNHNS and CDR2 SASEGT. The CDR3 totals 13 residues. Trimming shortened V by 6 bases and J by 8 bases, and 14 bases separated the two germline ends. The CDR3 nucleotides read TGTGCCAGCAGGAGAGGGACTCCGGATGAGCAGTTCTTC. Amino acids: CASRRGTPDEQFF.

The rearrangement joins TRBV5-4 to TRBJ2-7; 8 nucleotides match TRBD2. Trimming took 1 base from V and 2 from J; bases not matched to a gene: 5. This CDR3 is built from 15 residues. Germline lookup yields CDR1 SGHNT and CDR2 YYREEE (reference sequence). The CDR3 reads CASSLRRGLAYEQYF. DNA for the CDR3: TGTGCCAGCAGCTTGAGGCGGGGACTAGCCTACGAGCAGTACTTC.

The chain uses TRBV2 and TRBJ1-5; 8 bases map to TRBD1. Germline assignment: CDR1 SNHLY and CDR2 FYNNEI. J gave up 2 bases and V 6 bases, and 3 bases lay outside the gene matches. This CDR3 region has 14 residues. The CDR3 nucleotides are TGTGCCAGCAGGGTGGACAGGGGCAATCAGCCCCAGCATTTT. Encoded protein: CASRVDRGNQPQHF.

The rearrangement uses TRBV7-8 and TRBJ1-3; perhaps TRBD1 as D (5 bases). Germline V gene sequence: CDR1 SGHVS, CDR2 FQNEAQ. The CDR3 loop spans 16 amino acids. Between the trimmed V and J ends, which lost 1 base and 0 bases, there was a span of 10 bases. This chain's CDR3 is CASSLGGTASGNTIYF. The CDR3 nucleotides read TGTGCCAGCAGCTTAGGCGGGACTGCCTCTGGAAACACCATATATTTT.

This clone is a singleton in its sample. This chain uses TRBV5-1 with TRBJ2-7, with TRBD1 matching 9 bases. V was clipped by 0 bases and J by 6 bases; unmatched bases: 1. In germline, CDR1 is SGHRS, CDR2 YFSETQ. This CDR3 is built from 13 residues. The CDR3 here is CASSLGQGGEQYF. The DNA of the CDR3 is TGCGCCAGCAGCTTGGGACAGGGGGGCGAGCAGTACTTC.

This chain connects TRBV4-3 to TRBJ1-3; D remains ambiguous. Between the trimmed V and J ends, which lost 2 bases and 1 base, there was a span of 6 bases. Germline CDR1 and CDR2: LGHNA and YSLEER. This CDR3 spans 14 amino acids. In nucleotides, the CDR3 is TGCGCCAGCAGCCAAAGCCGGTCTGGAAACACCATATATTTT. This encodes CASSQSRSGNTIYF.

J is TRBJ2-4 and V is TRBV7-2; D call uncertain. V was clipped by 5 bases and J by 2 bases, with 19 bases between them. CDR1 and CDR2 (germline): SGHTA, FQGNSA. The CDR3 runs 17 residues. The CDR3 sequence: CASSLQTSLITKNIQYF. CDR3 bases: TGTGCCAGCAGCCTCCAGACAAGTCTGATTACCAAAAACATTCAGTACTTC.

The CDR3 loop is CASSLEGGVSNEQFF. The DNA of the CDR3 is TGTGCCAGCAGCCTCGAGGGAGGGGTGAGCAATGAGCAGTTCTTC. V gene TRBV11-1 combines with J gene TRBJ2-1; 7 nucleotides agree with TRBD2. This CDR3 region has 15 residues. The junction had 10 bases not matched to a gene; V was cut back by 5 bases and J by 6 bases. Germline CDR1 is SGHAT and CDR2 is FQDESV (reference sequence).

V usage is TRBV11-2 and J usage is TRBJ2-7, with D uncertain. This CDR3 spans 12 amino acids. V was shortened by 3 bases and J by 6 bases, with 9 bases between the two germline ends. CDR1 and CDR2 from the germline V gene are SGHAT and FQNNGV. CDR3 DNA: TGTGCCAGCAGCTTCCTCCCCCTCGAGCAGTACTTC. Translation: CASSFLPLEQYF.

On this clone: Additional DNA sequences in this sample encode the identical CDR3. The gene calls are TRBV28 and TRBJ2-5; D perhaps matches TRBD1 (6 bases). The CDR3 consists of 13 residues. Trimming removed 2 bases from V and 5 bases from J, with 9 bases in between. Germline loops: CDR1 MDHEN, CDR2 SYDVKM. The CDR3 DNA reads TGTGCCAGCAGTTTAGGGGGCCGGGAGACCCAGTACTTC. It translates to CASSLGGRETQYF.

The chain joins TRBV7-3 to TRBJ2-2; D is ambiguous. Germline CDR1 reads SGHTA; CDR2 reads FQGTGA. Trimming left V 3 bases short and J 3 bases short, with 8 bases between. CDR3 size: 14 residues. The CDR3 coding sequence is TGTGCCAGCAGCTTTCGTCCGTACACCGGGGAGCTGTTTTTT. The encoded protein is CASSFRPYTGELFF. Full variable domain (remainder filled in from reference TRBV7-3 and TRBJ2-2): GAGVSQTPSNKVTEKGKYVELRCDPISGHTALYWYRQSLGQGPEFLIYFQGTGAADDSGLPNDRFFAVRPEGSVSTLKIQRTERGDSAVYLCASSFRPYTGELFFGEGSRLTVL.

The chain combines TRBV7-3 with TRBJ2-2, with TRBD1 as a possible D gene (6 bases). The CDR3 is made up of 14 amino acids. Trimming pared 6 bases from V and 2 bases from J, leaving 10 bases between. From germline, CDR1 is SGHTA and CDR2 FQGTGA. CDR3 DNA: TGTGCCAGCAGATCGGACAGCAACACCGGGGAGCTGTTTTTT. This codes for CASRSDSNTGELFF.

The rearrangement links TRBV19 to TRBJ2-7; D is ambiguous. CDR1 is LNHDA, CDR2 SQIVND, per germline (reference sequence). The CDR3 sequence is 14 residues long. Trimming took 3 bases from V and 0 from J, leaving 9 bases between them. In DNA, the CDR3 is TGTGCCAGTAGTATCCAGAAAAACTCCTACGAGCAGTACTTC. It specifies CASSIQKNSYEQYF.

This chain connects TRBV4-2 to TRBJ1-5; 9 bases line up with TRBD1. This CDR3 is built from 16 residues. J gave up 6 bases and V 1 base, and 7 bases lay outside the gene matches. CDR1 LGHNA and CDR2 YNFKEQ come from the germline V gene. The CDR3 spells CASSQGDRAGSQPQHF. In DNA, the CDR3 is TGTGCCAGCAGCCAAGGGGACAGGGCAGGGAGTCAGCCCCAGCATTTT.